One and the same sample provided the 30 T cell receptor beta chains below, sequenced in a study of CD8+ T cells in alopecia areata (dated by TCRdb to the late 2010s). Libraries were built with the immunoSEQ multiplex PCR assay. RNA was extracted from all samples and reverse transcribed into cDNA as template for TCR sequencing. Not all clones reach the TCRdb copy of this immuneACCESS table, which keeps in-frame sequences only. Checked studies attribute under half of the gap to unresolved V genes and leave the rest unexplained. The sample has 190,000 or so clones on record, about 60% of them singletons. 10% to 15% of the sample is held by the ten biggest clonotypes. Interpreted using the paper, the time point label stands for: 24 weeks on oral tofacitinib. Per the publication, the treatment or condition label means: oral pan-JAK inhibitor, 5-10 mg twice daily. The sample consisted of CD8+ T cells sorted from blood, taken at week 24, from a patient treated with tofacitinib. Receptors originate from a human donor with alopecia areata.

The chain links TRBV10-3 to TRBJ2-5, with TRBD2 matching 8 bases. The CDR3 loop spans 15 amino acids. Germline trimming cut 10 bases from V and 5 bases from J; bases unmatched to any gene: 15. In germline, CDR1 is ENHRY, CDR2 SYGVKD. The CDR3 coding sequence is TGTGCCACTGCCCACCCTTCGGGGGGGCTGGAGACCCAGTACTTC. Translation gives CATAHPSGGLETQYF.

This rearrangement joins TRBV10-3 to TRBJ2-6; D perhaps matches TRBD1 (5 bases). Trimming removed 3 bases at V and 0 bases at J, with 6 bases between. Germline CDR1 ENHRY, CDR2 SYGVKD. This CDR3 contains 15 residues. CDR3 in DNA: TGTGCCATCAGTGAAAGGGGCTCTGGGGCCAACGTCCTGACTTTC. It is translated as CAISERGSGANVLTF.

The chain is built from TRBV30 and TRBJ1-3; D is undetermined. There are 13 residues in the CDR3. Germline CDR1 reads GTSNPN; CDR2 reads SVGIG (reference sequence). The V end was cut by 3 bases, the J end by 4 bases, with 10 bases between. In nucleotides, the CDR3 is TGTGCCTGGAGGGGATTGGCGGGAAACACCATATATTTT. Translated: CAWRGLAGNTIYF.

The CDR3 spells CASSPVGGGSYNEQFF. The CDR3 DNA reads TGTGCCAGCAGCCCCGTGGGAGGGGGCTCCTACAATGAGCAGTTCTTC. The rearrangement joins TRBV7-9 to TRBJ2-1; weak D call: TRBD2 (7 bases). V shed 5 bases and J shed 0 bases, with 14 bases lying between them. Germline CDR1 SEHNR, CDR2 FQNEAQ (reference sequence). This CDR3 is 16 amino acids long.

There are a few counts of this clone. CDR3 protein: CAWLGSNSYEQYF. CDR3 sequence (DNA): TGTGCCTGGCTCGGATCGAACTCCTACGAGCAGTACTTC. This chain uses TRBV30 with TRBJ2-7; no definite D call. The CDR3 totals 13 residues. The V end lost 5 bases, the J end lost 0 bases, and 11 bases lay between the germline ends. CDR1 and CDR2 (germline): GTSNPN, SVGIG (reference sequence).

The genes are TRBV7-9 and TRBJ1-1; D call uncertain. CDR3 length: 15 amino acids. The V and J ends lost 7 bases and 5 bases respectively, with 20 bases between them. Looked up from germline, CDR1 is SEHNR and CDR2 is FQNEAQ (reference sequence). The CDR3 coding sequence is TGTGCCAGCATCCCCTCAATGGCCTGGCGGACTGAAGCTTTCTTT. This sequence encodes CASIPSMAWRTEAFF.

The chain has TRBV2 and TRBJ1-6, with D maybe TRBD1 (6 bases). V was cut by 3 bases and J by 6 bases, with 9 bases left in between. From germline, CDR1 is SNHLY and CDR2 FYNNEI. The CDR3 is 14 residues long. The CDR3 spells CASSDRDTNSPLHF. Here the CDR3 DNA reads TGTGCCAGCAGTGACCGGGACACTAATTCACCCCTCCACTTT.

The genes are TRBV2 and TRBJ2-7; no reliable D call. CDR3 length: 12 residues. The germline V and J ends were trimmed by 3 bases and 2 bases, with 5 bases remaining between them. Germline V gene lookup returns CDR1 SNHLY and CDR2 FYNNEI. The CDR3, as DNA: TGTGCCAGCAGTGAGAACCCCTACGAGCAGTACTTC. Translated: CASSENPYEQYF.

The rearrangement uses TRBV27 and TRBJ1-5, with 8 bases lining up with TRBD1. Per the germline V gene, CDR1 is MNHEY and CDR2 is SMNVEV (reference sequence). Trimming removed 5 bases from V and 6 bases from J; junction bases left unmatched: 6. This CDR3 region has 14 residues. The CDR3 protein is CASSKGQGFQPQHF. CDR3 nucleotides: TGTGCCAGCAGTAAAGGACAGGGTTTTCAGCCCCAGCATTTT.

The gene calls are TRBV4-2 and TRBJ2-7, with TRBD2 matching over 7 bases. Germline CDR1 LGHNA, CDR2 YNFKEQ. J gave up 6 bases and V 5 bases, and 25 bases lay outside the gene matches. The CDR3 runs 19 residues. The CDR3 spells CASSLRAGGSGPIPLEQYF. In DNA form, the CDR3 reads TGTGCCAGCAGCTTACGCGCCGGGGGGTCAGGCCCCATCCCCCTCGAGCAGTACTTC.

The gene calls are TRBV20-1 and TRBJ1-4, with TRBD1 matching 7 bases. The CDR3 length is 11 residues. From germline, CDR1 is DFQATT and CDR2 SNEGSKA (reference sequence). The V gene end was trimmed by 3 bases and the J gene end by 8 bases; junction bases not matched to a gene: 0. DNA of the CDR3: TGCAGTGCTAGGACAGGGGAAAAACTGTTTTTT. Translated, it gives CSARTGEKLFF.

This clone was found a few times. The chain links TRBV9 to TRBJ2-3, with D unclear. V shed 3 bases and J shed 3 bases, with 5 bases lying between them. Germline V gene sequence: CDR1 SGDLS, CDR2 YYNGEE. The CDR3 length is 12 residues. CDR3 amino acids: CASSGFTDTQYF. The CDR3 region has the DNA TGTGCCAGCAGCGGATTTACAGATACGCAGTATTTT.

The chain employs TRBV25-1 and TRBJ2-2, with D possibly TRBD1 on 5 matching bases. Germline lookup yields CDR1 MGHDK and CDR2 SYGVNS. V gave up 4 bases and J gave up 1 base, with 16 bases separating them. The CDR3 runs 17 residues. DNA for the CDR3: TGTGCCAGCAGTGCCCCGGCAGGGTCCGGGAACACCGGGGAGCTGTTTTTT. Translated: CASSAPAGSGNTGELFF.

The chain links TRBV9 to TRBJ1-6, with D perhaps matching TRBD1 (5 bases). Trimming stripped 2 bases from V and 7 bases from J, with 13 bases between. The CDR3 is made up of 15 amino acids. CDR1 SGDLS and CDR2 YYNGEE come from the germline V gene. This chain's CDR3 is CASSVSGTGNSPLHF. The CDR3 region has the DNA TGTGCCAGCAGCGTTTCAGGGACGGGGAATTCACCCCTCCACTTT.

The chain couples TRBV7-9 to TRBJ2-5, with a possible D match to TRBD1 (6 bases). The CDR3 spans 12 residues. V was clipped by 6 bases and J by 5 bases, with 10 bases between them. Looked up from germline, CDR1 is SEHNR and CDR2 is FQNEAQ (reference sequence). The DNA for the CDR3 is TGTGCCAGCAGTTCGAGGGGGGAGACCCAGTACTTC. It is translated as CASSSRGETQYF.

V and J are TRBV7-9 and TRBJ2-3; maybe TRBD1 (5 bases). Germline assignment: CDR1 SEHNR and CDR2 FQNEAQ (reference sequence). Trimming took off 5 bases at V and 2 bases at J, with 11 bases between the two ends. This CDR3 is built from 14 residues. The CDR3, as DNA: TGTGCCAGCAGCGCCGACAGCCCCACAGATACGCAGTATTTT. This translates into CASSADSPTDTQYF. The variable domain in full, completed from reference TRBV7-9 and TRBJ2-3, reads DTGVSQNPRHKITKRGQNVTFRCDPISEHNRLYWYRQTLGQGPEFLTYFQNEAQLEKSRLLSDRFSAERPKGSFSTLEIQRTEQGDSAMYLCASSADSPTDTQYFGPGTRLTVL.

A single count supports this clone. The genes are TRBV13 and TRBJ1-5; possibly TRBD1 for D (6 bases). V lost 4 bases, J lost 7 bases, and 11 bases lay in between. The CDR3 has 13 amino acids. Germline V gene data show CDR1 as PRHDT and CDR2 as FYEKMQ (reference sequence). This CDR3 reads CASSSVRGQPQHF. In DNA form, the CDR3 reads TGTGCCAGCAGCTCTGTCAGGGGCCAGCCCCAGCATTTT.

The chain uses TRBV9 and TRBJ1-2, with 11 bases matching TRBD1. This CDR3 region has 17 residues. Germline V lookup: CDR1 SGDLS, CDR2 YYNGEE. V shed 5 bases and J 4 bases; nucleotides not matched to a gene: 13. The CDR3 region is CASSGGTGGDAIYGYTF. CDR3 DNA: TGTGCCAGCAGTGGTGGGACAGGGGGAGACGCCATCTATGGCTACACCTTC.

This chain connects TRBV30 to TRBJ2-7; D is perhaps TRBD2 (6 bases). The CDR3 contains 15 residues. The ends were cut back, 0 bases at V and 3 bases at J, with 15 bases in the middle. Germline V CDR1 and CDR2: GTSNPN, SVGIG (reference sequence). The DNA of the CDR3 is TGTGCCTGGAGTGTAGGGGCCGGAGGGGACTACGAGCAGTACTTC. This gives the protein CAWSVGAGGDYEQYF.

The genes are TRBV4-1 and TRBJ1-4; D remains unclear. V was pared by 0 bases and J by 8 bases, with 10 bases between. The CDR3 spans 14 residues. Looked up from germline, CDR1 is MGHRA and CDR2 is YSYEKL. The CDR3 DNA follows: TGCGCCAGCAGCCAAGAGAGGGCGGAGGAAAAACTGTTTTTT. As protein: CASSQERAEEKLFF.

The chain has TRBV25-1 and TRBJ2-7; maybe TRBD2 (6 bases). The V end lost 7 bases, the J end lost 5 bases, and 15 bases lay between the germline ends. The CDR3 is 13 residues long. Germline-derived CDR1 and CDR2 are MGHDK and SYGVNS. Here the CDR3 DNA reads TGTGCCAGCACCGGGACGGGGGTCCACGAGCAGTACTTC. As protein: CASTGTGVHEQYF.

V gene TRBV6-6 combines with J gene TRBJ1-2; 8 nucleotides align to TRBD1. Germline values: CDR1 MNHNY, CDR2 SVGAGI (reference sequence). The CDR3 totals 14 residues. V gave up 5 bases and J gave up 6 bases; unmatched junction bases: 8. The CDR3 is CASSRDRGSDGYTF. The CDR3 DNA reads as TGTGCCAGCAGTAGAGACAGGGGTAGCGATGGCTACACCTTC.

The chain recombines TRBV7-9 with TRBJ2-3, with a possible D match to TRBD1 (5 bases). Germline loops: CDR1 SEHNR, CDR2 FQNEAQ (reference sequence). This CDR3 contains 13 residues. Trimming shortened V by 4 bases and J by 5 bases, and 10 bases separated the two germline ends. The CDR3 DNA is TGTGCCAGCAGCTACCGACAGAAAGATACGCAGTATTTT. This encodes CASSYRQKDTQYF.

The V and J genes are TRBV5-1 and TRBJ2-1, with TRBD1 matching 7 bases. Germline loops: CDR1 SGHRS, CDR2 YFSETQ. The CDR3 covers 14 residues. J was trimmed by 8 bases and V by 6 bases; bases with no gene match: 11. The CDR3 reads CASTREGAIYEQFF. CDR3 in DNA: TGCGCCAGCACCCGAGAGGGGGCGATCTATGAGCAGTTCTTC.

This clone was seen more than once but under ten times. The CDR3 DNA reads as TGCGCCAGCAGCCAAGAGGGCGGACTAGTCCTGTCCTCCCAAGAGACCCAGTACTTC. This sequence encodes CASSQEGGLVLSSQETQYF. The V gene is TRBV4-1, the J gene TRBJ2-5; TRBD2 matches 7 bases. The V gene end was trimmed by 0 bases and the J gene end by 1 base; junction bases not matched to a gene: 14. CDR3 size: 19 residues. CDR1 and CDR2 (germline): MGHRA, YSYEKL.

This clone has more than one count but fewer than ten. This chain links TRBV6-5 with TRBJ2-2; unclear D gene. Germline assignment: CDR1 MNHEY and CDR2 SVGAGI. There are 13 residues in the CDR3. Trimming removed 2 bases from V and 5 bases from J, with 6 bases in between. In DNA, the CDR3 is TGTGCCAGCAGTTACGGGGTTACCGGGGAGCTGTTTTTT. Protein sequence: CASSYGVTGELFF.

This chain links TRBV6-6 with TRBJ1-1; unclear D gene. The germline V gene encodes CDR1 MNHNY and CDR2 SVGAGI (reference sequence). Trimming left V 4 bases short and J 4 bases short, with 13 bases between. This CDR3 is 14 amino acids long. This CDR3 is CASSLNGRTTEAFF. The CDR3 bases are TGTGCCAGCAGTTTAAATGGGAGGACCACTGAAGCTTTCTTT.

This clone was recorded a few times. The chain joins TRBV5-6 to TRBJ2-1; tentatively, D is TRBD2 (6 bases). The germline V gene encodes CDR1 SGHDT and CDR2 YYEEEE. The CDR3 loop spans 15 amino acids. Trimming left V 4 bases short and J 4 bases short, with 15 bases between. The CDR3 nucleotides are TGTGCCAGCAGCCCGGGCGCGGGGTTATACAATGAGCAGTTCTTC. Amino acids: CASSPGAGLYNEQFF.

The rearrangement links TRBV7-9 to TRBJ2-2; TRBD1 might be the D (5 bases). The CDR3 runs 15 residues. V was clipped by 5 bases and J by 4 bases, with 14 bases between them. CDR1 is SEHNR, CDR2 FQNEAQ, per germline (reference sequence). The CDR3, as DNA: TGTGCCAGCAGCCCTCCCGGACAAATCACCGGGGAGCTGTTTTTT. Residues: CASSPPGQITGELFF.

In its sample, this clone was seen a few times. The V gene is TRBV5-6, the J gene TRBJ1-4; D may be TRBD1 (5 bases). The CDR3 has 17 residues. Germline CDR1 reads SGHDT; CDR2 reads YYEEEE. V was pared by 4 bases and J by 6 bases, with 22 bases between. The CDR3 here is CASSKYPPGPEDEKLFF. DNA of the CDR3: TGTGCCAGCAGCAAATACCCCCCGGGACCAGAGGATGAAAAACTGTTTTTT. The full variable domain, completed using reference TRBV5-6 and TRBJ1-4, is DAGVTQSPTHLIKTRGQQVTLRCSPKSGHDTVSWYQQALGQGPQFIFQYYEEEERQRGNFPDRFSGHQFPNYSSELNVNALLLGDSALYLCASSKYPPGPEDEKLFFGSGTQLSVL.